This passage covers 14 T cell receptor beta chains from one sample sequenced in a study of regulatory T cells in long-lasting Graves disease. HTBI primers from iRepertoire and Arm-PCR of CDR3 regions yielded the TCR beta libraries. TCRdb processed the multiplex PCR reads anew with MiXCR; each CDR3 protein has one entry. The table lists about 540,000 distinct CDR3 sequences, 13% of them singletons. Time point: newly diagnosed GD, antithyroid drugs for less than 3 months. The TCR library was made from RNA extracted from PBMCs. The same data also went into a second study, on T cells in Graves' hyperthyroidism and ophthalmopathy.

Material: peripheral blood mononuclear cells (PBMCs), obtained at new diagnosis, from a patient treated with antithyroid drugs. The origin of the receptors is a man aged 30-40 years with Graves disease.

This clonotype came up a few times. V and J are TRBV30 and TRBJ1-1; 7 bases fit TRBD1. The length of the CDR3 is 15 residues. V shed 1 base and J 8 bases; nucleotides not matched to a gene: 13. Germline CDR1 and CDR2: GTSNPN and SVGIG (reference sequence). The CDR3 DNA is TGTGCCTGGAGTGCCACGGAGGGGGCAGGGTGGGAAGCTTTCTTT. It translates to CAWSATEGAGWEAFF.

The CDR3 loop is CASSGTSGARETQYF. In nucleotides, the CDR3 is TGTGCCAGCAGCGGGACTAGCGGGGCCAGGGAGACCCAGTACTTC. The chain is built from TRBV2 and TRBJ2-1; TRBD2 matches at 13 bases. Matching the DNA end better, TRBJ2-5 makes the J call doubtful. There are 15 residues in the CDR3. Looked up from germline, CDR1 is SNHLY and CDR2 is FYNNEI.

This clonotype occurred many times. In DNA, the CDR3 is TGTGCCAGCAGCCTCTCCGGGACAGTGAACACCGGGGAGCTGTTTTTT. This sequence encodes CASSLSGTVNTGELFF. The J gene is TRBJ2-2, the V gene TRBV11-2, with TRBD1 identical over 7 bases. The CDR3 is 16 residues long. Germline assignment: CDR1 SGHAT and CDR2 FQNNGV. V lost 5 bases and J lost 1; bases outside the gene matches: 7. Complete variable domain (other parts from reference TRBV11-2 and TRBJ2-2): EAGVAQSPRYKIIEKRQSVAFWCNPISGHATLYWYQQILGQGPKLLIQFQNNGVVDDSQLPKDRFSAERLKGVDSTLKIQPAKLEDSAVYLCASSLSGTVNTGELFFGEGSRLTVL.

This clonotype was detected many times. The rearrangement links TRBV12-3 or TRBV12-4 to TRBJ2-7, with D maybe TRBD2 (7 bases). Deletions cut 6 bases from V and 2 bases from J, with 17 bases between. The CDR3 covers 15 residues. CDR3 protein: CASSFIGGAPYEQYF. The DNA of the CDR3 is TGTGCCAGCAGCTTTATAGGGGGGGCACCCTACGAGCAGTACTTC.

This clonotype came up many times. The germline gene is not matched at one end of the junction; a read error may be the cause. The CDR3 here is CSAEDGPQGTQYF. Here the CDR3 DNA reads TGCAGTGCCGAGGACGGTCCCCAAGGGACCCAGTACTTC. This chain connects TRBV20-1 to TRBJ2-5; D call uncertain. Per germline, CDR1 DFQATT and CDR2 SNEGSKA (reference sequence). This CDR3 is 13 amino acids long.

This clonotype was recorded a few times. The chain recombines TRBV5-1 with TRBJ1-4; TRBD1 agrees at 11 bases. Germline-derived CDR1 and CDR2 are SGHRS and YFSETQ. CDR3 length equals 15 residues. The ends lost 1 base at V and 7 bases at J; junction bases unmatched: 3. In nucleotides, the CDR3 is TGCGCCAGCAGCTTGTCCGGGACAGGGGGTGAAAAACTGTTTTTT. Translating gives CASSLSGTGGEKLFF.

The J gene is TRBJ2-4, the V gene TRBV12-3 or TRBV12-4, with D possibly TRBD1 on 5 matching bases. With 2 bases removed from V and 5 bases from J, the gap between germline ends came to 7 bases. The CDR3 runs 13 residues. Written as DNA, the CDR3 is TGTGCCAGCAGTTTAATCAGGGAAAACATTCAGTACTTC. Translation gives CASSLIRENIQYF.

This sequence joins TRBV10-3 and TRBJ2-1; 8 nucleotides match TRBD1. Losses at the gene ends were 3 bases for V and 3 bases for J; bases not matched to a gene: 4. This CDR3 spans 15 amino acids. Germline-derived CDR1 and CDR2 are ENHRY and SYGVKD. The CDR3 is CAISETDRGYNEQFF. The CDR3 region has the DNA TGTGCCATCAGTGAAACTGACAGGGGCTACAATGAGCAGTTCTTC.

The J gene is TRBJ2-3, the V gene TRBV27; D gene ambiguous. Germline CDR1 is MNHEY and CDR2 is SMNVEV (reference sequence). Trimming removed 3 bases at V and 9 bases at J, with 13 bases between. The length of the CDR3 is 13 residues. CDR3 DNA sequence: TGTGCCAGCAGTTTTTTGAAGCGAGACACGCAGTATTTT. It is translated as CASSFLKRDTQYF.

This clonotype was recorded a few times. This chain uses TRBV9 with TRBJ2-3, with TRBD2 identical over 9 bases. CDR1 and CDR2 from the germline V gene are SGDLS and YYNGEE. Germline trimming cut 2 bases from V and 2 bases from J; bases unmatched to any gene: 3. The CDR3 runs to 15 residues. CDR3 DNA sequence: TGTGCCAGCAGCGTTAGCGGGAGTTTCACAGATACGCAGTATTTT. As protein: CASSVSGSFTDTQYF.

This clonotype was counted at least ten times. This chain joins TRBV6-1 and TRBJ1-4, with 9 positions matching TRBD1. The V gene's germline CDR1 is MNHNS and CDR2 SASEGT. With V trimmed by 7 bases and J by 7 bases, 16 bases remained unmatched. This CDR3 comprises 17 residues. CDR3 coding DNA: TGTGCCAGCACCCAAGAGGGGGTACAGGGGGCCGGTGAAAAACTGTTTTTT. Protein: CASTQEGVQGAGEKLFF.

This chain uses TRBV18 with TRBJ2-7, with D perhaps matching TRBD1 or TRBD2 (5 bases each). Germline CDR1 and CDR2: KGHSH and LQKENI. Trimming removed 2 bases from V and 6 bases from J, with 11 bases in between. This CDR3 has 13 amino acids. CDR3 residues: CASSPENGGEQYF. Here the CDR3 DNA reads TGTGCCAGCTCACCAGAAAATGGGGGCGAGCAGTACTTC.

As regards this clonotype: This could be a read error, since a much larger clone is one nucleotide away. This chain uses TRBV28 with TRBJ1-2; D is ambiguous. The CDR3 has 13 residues. Per the germline V gene, CDR1 is MDHEN and CDR2 is SYDVKM. CDR3 sequence reads: CAGSFSRNHGYTF. The DNA of the CDR3 is TGTGCCGGCAGTTTCTCGAGGAATCATGGCTACACCTTC.

The V call is TRBV29-1, the J call TRBJ2-7, with 13 bases matching TRBD2. The V segment lost 2 bases and the J segment 2 bases; nucleotides outside the gene matches: 6. CDR3 length equals 16 residues. Germline values: CDR1 SQVTM, CDR2 ANQGSEA. The CDR3 is CSVESGTSGTAYEQYF. CDR3 coding DNA: TGCAGCGTTGAATCCGGGACTAGCGGGACCGCCTACGAGCAGTACTTC.